This TCR beta chain was retrieved from a study of PD-L1 blockade in urothelial cancer. Study summary: Twenty-five of the 29 patients were men with bladder-origin urothelial cancer. Blood was evaluated 3 weeks (second dose) and 6 weeks after therapy began.

Using immunoSEQ multiplex PCR, the repertoire was profiled, and TCRdb retains in-frame clones only, with some absent. The sample records some 79,000 clones, about 80% being singletons. Between 1 and 8 samples, pretreatment and on-treatment, were given by each patient. This sample comprised PBMCs, obtained around atezolizumab (anti-PD-L1) treatment. The TCR comes from a man between 70 and 80 years old with urothelial cancer.

CDR3 DNA sequence: TGTGCCAGCAGCCAAGATTGGCCCGGGGAAAAATTATATTATGGCTACACCTTC. Amino acids: CASSQDWPGEKLYYGYTF. The chain is built from TRBV14 and TRBJ1-2; no reliable D call. Trimming removed 0 bases at V and 5 bases at J, with 22 bases between. The CDR3 spans 18 residues. Germline V gives CDR1 SGHDN, CDR2 FVKESK.